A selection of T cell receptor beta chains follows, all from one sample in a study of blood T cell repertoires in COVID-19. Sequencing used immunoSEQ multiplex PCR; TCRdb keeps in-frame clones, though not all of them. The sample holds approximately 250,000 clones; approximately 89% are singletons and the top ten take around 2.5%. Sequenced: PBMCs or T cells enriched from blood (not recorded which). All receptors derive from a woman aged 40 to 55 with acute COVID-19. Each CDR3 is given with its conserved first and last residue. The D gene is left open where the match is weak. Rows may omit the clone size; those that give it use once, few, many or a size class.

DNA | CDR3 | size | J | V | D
TGTGCCAGCTCACCACGGACAGGGGGCTTTCAGGATCAGCCCCAGCATTTT | CASSPRTGGFQDQPQHF | NA | TRBJ1-5 | TRBV18 | TRBD1
TGTGCCAGCACACACGAGGGGGCCCGGAACTATGGCTACACCTTC | CASTHEGARNYGYTF | once | TRBJ1-2 | TRBV28 | TRBD1
TGTGCCAGCAGCAAAGCGGTGACAGTCCAGACCAGGCACAGGGGCTACAATGAGCAGTTCTTC | CASSKAVTVQTRHRGYNEQFF | NA | TRBJ2-1 | TRBV21-1 | NA
TGTGCCAGCAGTTTATGGTCAGGTCAGCCCCAGCATTTT | CASSLWSGQPQHF | NA | TRBJ1-5 | TRBV27 | NA
TGTGCCAGCAGCGTAGGCACGGGGGATGGCAATTCACCCCTCCACTTT | CASSVGTGDGNSPLHF | NA | TRBJ1-6 | TRBV9 | NA
TGTGCCAGTAGGCCAGGGCCCACCAATCAGCCCCAGCATTTT | CASRPGPTNQPQHF | NA | TRBJ1-5 | TRBV19 | NA
TGTGCCAGCAGCTCCCAGGGGGCGAGCAATCAGCCCCAGCATTTT | CASSSQGASNQPQHF | NA | TRBJ1-5 | TRBV5-8 | TRBD1
TGTGCCAGCAGCTTGGGGGCCCTTCTAGCCAAAAACATTCAGTACTTC | CASSLGALLAKNIQYF | NA | TRBJ2-4 | TRBV5-8 | NA
TGCGCCAGCAGCCCAGGACAGAACTATGGCTACACCTTC | CASSPGQNYGYTF | NA | TRBJ1-2 | TRBV5-1 | NA
TGTGCCAGCAGCGTATATTCGGGAAGCTCCTATAATTCACCCCTCCACTTT | CASSVYSGSSYNSPLHF | NA | TRBJ1-6 | TRBV9 | NA
TGTGCCAGCAGCTATAAAGCTACAGTGGTCGACGAGCAGTACTTC | CASSYKATVVDEQYF | NA | TRBJ2-7 | TRBV11-2 | NA